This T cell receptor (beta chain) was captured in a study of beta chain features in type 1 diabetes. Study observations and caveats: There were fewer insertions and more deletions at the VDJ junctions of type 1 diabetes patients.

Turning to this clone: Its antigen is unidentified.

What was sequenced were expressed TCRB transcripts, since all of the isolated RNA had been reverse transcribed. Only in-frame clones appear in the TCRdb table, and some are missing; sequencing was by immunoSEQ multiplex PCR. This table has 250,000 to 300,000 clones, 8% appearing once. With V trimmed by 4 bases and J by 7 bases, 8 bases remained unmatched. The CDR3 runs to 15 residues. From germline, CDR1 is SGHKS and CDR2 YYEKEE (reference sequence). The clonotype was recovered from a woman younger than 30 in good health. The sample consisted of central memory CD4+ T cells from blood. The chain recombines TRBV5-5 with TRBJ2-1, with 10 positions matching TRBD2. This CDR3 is CASSLASGSWNEQFF. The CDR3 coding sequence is TGTGCCAGCAGCCTCGCTAGCGGGAGTTGGAATGAGCAGTTCTTC.